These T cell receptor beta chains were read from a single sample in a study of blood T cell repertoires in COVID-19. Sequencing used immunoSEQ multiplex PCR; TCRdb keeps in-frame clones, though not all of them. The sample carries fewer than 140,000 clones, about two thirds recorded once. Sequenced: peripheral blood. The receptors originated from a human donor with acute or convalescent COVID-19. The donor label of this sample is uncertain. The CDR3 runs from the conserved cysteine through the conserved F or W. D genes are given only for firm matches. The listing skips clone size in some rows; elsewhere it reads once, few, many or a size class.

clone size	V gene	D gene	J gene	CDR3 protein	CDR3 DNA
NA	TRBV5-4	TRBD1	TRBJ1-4	CASSSNTTQGVRGEKLFF	TGTGCCAGCAGCTCGAATACTACGCAGGGGGTAAGAGGTGAAAAACTGTTTTTT
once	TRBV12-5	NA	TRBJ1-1	CASGLGTEAFF	TGTGCTAGTGGCCTCGGGACTGAAGCTTTCTTT
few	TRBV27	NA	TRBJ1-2	CASSLAVSRGYTF	TGTGCCAGCAGTTTAGCGGTTTCGCGGGGCTACACCTTC
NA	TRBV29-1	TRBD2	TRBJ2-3	CSVERRWLAGGIATDTQYF	TGCAGCGTTGAACGTAGGTGGCTAGCGGGGGGGATAGCCACAGATACGCAGTATTTT
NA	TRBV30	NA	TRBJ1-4	CAWSRQGAWEKLFF	TGTGCCTGGAGCCGGCAAGGGGCTTGGGAAAAACTGTTTTTT
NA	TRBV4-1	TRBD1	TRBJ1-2	CASSNTGAGGYTF	TGCGCCAGCAGCAATACAGGGGCGGGAGGCTACACCTTC
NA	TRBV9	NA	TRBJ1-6	CASSVGVGGHLHF	TGTGCCAGCAGCGTAGGCGTTGGAGGCCACCTCCACTTT
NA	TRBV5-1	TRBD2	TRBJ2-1	CASSEGLAAVNEQFF	TGCGCCAGCAGCGAGGGACTAGCGGCAGTAAATGAGCAGTTCTTC
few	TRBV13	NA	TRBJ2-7	CASSPKWQGGGNEQYF	TGTGCCAGCAGCCCTAAGTGGCAGGGGGGTGGAAACGAGCAGTACTTC
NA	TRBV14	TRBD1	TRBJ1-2	CASSLLDRGHGYTF	TGTGCCAGCAGCTTGCTCGACAGGGGACATGGCTACACCTTC
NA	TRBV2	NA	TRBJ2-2	CASSQEPGELFF	TGTGCCAGCAGTCAGGAACCGGGGGAGCTGTTTTTT
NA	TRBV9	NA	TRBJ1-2	CASSVRSGGSNYGYTF	TGTGCCAGCAGCGTTAGAAGCGGAGGTTCTAACTATGGCTACACCTTC
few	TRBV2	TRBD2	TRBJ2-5	CASSGAPLGSGGRKETQYF	TGTGCCAGCAGTGGAGCCCCTTTGGGTAGCGGGGGCAGGAAAGAGACCCAGTACTTC
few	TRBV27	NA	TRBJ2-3	CARISNRETDTQYF	TGTGCCAGGATTTCGAACAGGGAAACAGATACGCAGTATTTT
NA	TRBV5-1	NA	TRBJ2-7	CASSLFEGDAYEQYF	TGCGCCAGCAGCTTGTTTGAGGGGGACGCCTACGAGCAGTACTTC
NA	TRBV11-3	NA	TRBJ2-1	CASSLGLANNEQFF	TGTGCCAGCAGCTTAGGATTAGCGAACAATGAGCAGTTCTTC
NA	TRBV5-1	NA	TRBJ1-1	CASSLIGGADTEAFF	TGCGCCAGCAGCTTGATTGGGGGGGCCGACACTGAAGCTTTCTTT
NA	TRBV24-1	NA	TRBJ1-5	CATSDPGNVQPQHF	TGTGCCACCAGTGACCCCGGGAACGTTCAGCCCCAGCATTTT
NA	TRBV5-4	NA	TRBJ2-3	CASSAPAGPAAGTQYF	TGTGCCAGCAGCGCTCCCGCCGGGCCCGCCGCGGGTACGCAGTATTTT
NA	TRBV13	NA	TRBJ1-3	CASRTRMGAGNTIYF	TGTGCCAGCAGGACCAGGATGGGGGCCGGAAACACCATATATTTT
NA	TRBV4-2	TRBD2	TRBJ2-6	CASTSGVGANVLTF	TGTGCCAGCACTAGCGGGGTTGGGGCCAACGTCCTGACTTTC
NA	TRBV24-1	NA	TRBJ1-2	CATSGGRSGYTF	TGTGCCACCAGTGGAGGGCGAAGTGGCTACACCTTC
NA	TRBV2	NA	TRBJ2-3	CASSEALGAYTDTQYF	TGTGCCAGCAGTGAAGCGCTGGGGGCCTACACAGATACGCAGTATTTT